Below, 14 T cell receptor beta chains from the same sample are listed, as sequenced in a study of CD8 T cells in ankylosing spondylitis. Findings and limits, study-wide: Ankylosing spondylitis blood appeared to carry a characteristic TCR beta motif of fewer than 10 highly homologous variants.

Their target antigens are unknown. MiXCR, run by TCRdb on the 5' RACE reads, gives a single entry per CDR3 protein. The table includes some 220,000 distinct CDR3 sequences, around 6.6% detected once. Sequenced sample: blood, either unsorted or a sorted T cell fraction (not recorded which). The receptor set was obtained from a male donor with ankylosing spondylitis.

As for this clonotype: This could be a read error, since a much larger clone is one nucleotide away. V is TRBV7-2 and J is TRBJ2-7; no reliable D call. Germline lookup yields CDR1 SGHTA and CDR2 FQGNSA. The CDR3 has 13 residues. The CDR3 here is CGSSLSRSYEQYF. For the CDR3, the DNA is TGTGGCAGCAGCTTATCGCGGTCCTACGAGCAGTACTTC.

This clonotype was detected a few times. The chain employs TRBV13 and TRBJ2-7; 14 positions agree with TRBD2. CDR1 is PRHDT, CDR2 FYEKMQ, per germline (reference sequence). After removal of 5 bases from V and 7 bases from J, the junction contained 7 bases not matched to a gene. The CDR3 is 15 amino acids. The CDR3 coding sequence is TGTGCCAGCAGCGCTGGGACTAGCGGGGGAAGTGAGCAGTACTTC. Translation: CASSAGTSGGSEQYF. Complete variable domain (other parts from reference TRBV13 and TRBJ2-7): AAGVIQSPRHLIKEKRETATLKCYPIPRHDTVYWYQQGPGQDPQFLISFYEKMQSDKGSIPDRFSAQQFSDYHSELNMSSLELGDSALYFCASSAGTSGGSEQYFGPGTRLTVT.

There are many counts of this clonotype. The chain couples TRBV28 to TRBJ2-7; D ambiguous. The CDR3 is made up of 15 amino acids. Per germline, CDR1 MDHEN and CDR2 SYDVKM. Trimming shortened V by 3 bases and J by 5 bases, and 17 bases separated the two germline ends. CDR3 DNA: TGTGCCAGCAGTTTGGACCCGGTGGTTCGCGACGAGCAGTACTTC. As protein: CASSLDPVVRDEQYF.

This clonotype appeared a few times. The CDR3 here is CATSGGTGGNQPQHF. The CDR3 nucleotides are TGTGCCACCAGTGGGGGGACAGGGGGCAATCAGCCCCAGCATTTT. This chain uses TRBV24-1 with TRBJ1-5, with TRBD1 matching 10 bases. This CDR3 comprises 15 residues. Germline-derived CDR1 and CDR2 are KGHDR and SFDVKD. After removal of 5 bases from V and 2 bases from J, the junction contained 2 bases not matched to a gene.

This clonotype was counted ten times or more. The chain uses TRBV4-2 and TRBJ1-2; D is undetermined. Trimming shortened V by 0 bases and J by 5 bases, and 13 bases separated the two germline ends. In germline, CDR1 is LGHNA, CDR2 YNFKEQ. This CDR3 comprises 15 residues. CDR3 nucleotide sequence: TGTGCCAGCAGCCAAGACCCCCGGGCCGAGTATGGCTACACCTTC. Translating it yields CASSQDPRAEYGYTF.

This clonotype has at least ten counts. The J gene is TRBJ2-7, the V gene TRBV12-3 or TRBV12-4; D gene unclear. Trimming shortened V by 3 bases and J by 4 bases, and 10 bases separated the two germline ends. This CDR3 comprises 13 residues. The CDR3 sequence is CASSFASRYEQYF. The CDR3 DNA reads as TGTGCCAGCAGTTTCGCCAGCCGTTACGAGCAGTACTTC.

This clonotype was found many times. V is TRBV7-9 and J is TRBJ1-1; D uncertain. The CDR3 is 12 amino acids. V lost 8 bases, J lost 4 bases, and 11 bases lay in between. CDR1 and CDR2 (germline): SEHNR, FQNEAQ (reference sequence). CDR3 protein: CASGSWGTEAFF. In DNA, the CDR3 is TGTGCCAGCGGTTCCTGGGGCACTGAAGCTTTCTTT.

This clonotype was seen many times. This chain links TRBV7-9 with TRBJ2-1, with 8 positions matching TRBD2. Germline assignment: CDR1 SEHNR and CDR2 FQNEAQ (reference sequence). This CDR3 comprises 13 residues. Unmatched junction bases numbered 1, after V lost 5 bases and J lost 4 bases. The CDR3 sequence: CASSGGGYNEQFF. The CDR3 nucleotides read TGTGCCAGCAGCGGCGGGGGGTACAATGAGCAGTTCTTC. Variable domain in full (rest from reference TRBV7-9 and TRBJ2-1): DTGVSQNPRHKITKRGQNVTFRCDPISEHNRLYWYRQTLGQGPEFLTYFQNEAQLEKSRLLSDRFSAERPKGSFSTLEIQRTEQGDSAMYLCASSGGGYNEQFFGPGTRLTVL.

In regard to this clonotype: One junction end does not reproduce the germline sequence, and a read error may be involved. The gene calls are TRBV14 and TRBJ2-1; TRBD2 might be the D (5 bases). CDR3 length: 14 amino acids. Germline V CDR1 and CDR2: SGHDN, FVKESK. CDR3 sequence reads: CASRQVRDYNEQFF. The CDR3 DNA is TGTGCCAGCAGACAAGTGAGGGATTACAATGAGCAGTTCTTC.

This clonotype was detected a few times. The gene calls are TRBV11-2 and TRBJ2-7; D is uncertain. This CDR3 contains 14 residues. In germline, CDR1 is SGHAT, CDR2 FQNNGV. V was clipped by 3 bases and J by 1 base, with 10 bases between them. The CDR3 nucleotides read TGTGCCAGCAGCTTCGGCTTGGAGTCCTACGAGCAGTACTTC. It is translated as CASSFGLESYEQYF. The full variable domain, its missing parts supplied by reference TRBV11-2 and TRBJ2-7, is EAGVAQSPRYKIIEKRQSVAFWCNPISGHATLYWYQQILGQGPKLLIQFQNNGVVDDSQLPKDRFSAERLKGVDSTLKIQPAKLEDSAVYLCASSFGLESYEQYFGPGTRLTVT.

The CDR3 region has the DNA TGCAGCGTTGAACCCACAGGGCTGAGACTCTCTAGCACAGATACGCAGTATTTT. Protein product: CSVEPTGLRLSSTDTQYF. The J gene is TRBJ2-3, the V gene TRBV29-1, with D possibly matching TRBD1 (6 bases). The CDR3 extends over 18 amino acids. Germline V gives CDR1 SQVTM, CDR2 ANQGSEA. With 2 bases removed from V and 0 bases from J, the gap between germline ends came to 21 bases.

This clonotype appeared many times. The gene calls are TRBV4-3 and TRBJ2-1; D unclear. The germline V and J ends were trimmed by 4 bases and 0 bases, with 16 bases remaining between them. The CDR3 length is 17 residues. Germline V CDR1 and CDR2: LGHNA, YSLEER. CDR3 sequence (DNA): TGCGCCAGCAGCCGGAGCTTAGCAACGAGCTCCTACAATGAGCAGTTCTTC. It codes for CASSRSLATSSYNEQFF.

This clonotype appeared a few times. The rearrangement links TRBV5-4 to TRBJ2-5; perhaps TRBD2 as D (5 bases). The V end was cut by 2 bases, the J end by 2 bases, with 7 bases between. Per germline, CDR1 SGHNT and CDR2 YYREEE (reference sequence). The CDR3 has 13 amino acids. CDR3 bases: TGTGCCAGCAGCTTCCGAGGGCAAGAGACCCAGTACTTC. Translating gives CASSFRGQETQYF.

V gene TRBV6-2 or TRBV6-3 combines with J gene TRBJ2-5; D may be TRBD2 (5 bases). This CDR3 is 14 amino acids long. Trimming pared 8 bases from V and 5 bases from J, leaving 18 bases between. Germline loops: CDR1 MNHEY, CDR2 SVGEGT. The DNA for the CDR3 is TGTGCCAGCGAAAGAGGGTCTTGGACGGAGACCCAGTACTTC. Its protein is CASERGSWTETQYF.